The following is a TCR beta chain sequence with its context. With random hexamers, reverse transcription was performed on 0.5 to 1 ug of RNA. TCRdb ran MiXCR on the immunoSEQ multiplex PCR reads and lists one entry per CDR3 protein. Of 250,000 to 350,000 distinct CDR3 sequences in the sample, about 85% were seen once. The V gene lost 4 bases and the J gene lost 6 bases, with 14 bases spanning the gap. Germline loops: CDR1 SGHDT, CDR2 YYEEEE. The CDR3 is 13 amino acids. This entry belongs to a study of CD8 T cells in Susac syndrome. This clonotype originated in a human donor with multiple sclerosis. V and J are TRBV5-6 and TRBJ2-7; D unclear. Sequences were obtained from CD8+ T cells from PBMCs. The CDR3 DNA sequence: TGTGCCAGCAGCCCCTCAGAGGCCCGCGAGCAGTACTTC. Amino acid sequence: CASSPSEAREQYF.